A selection of T cell receptor beta chains follows, all from one sample in a study of blood T cell repertoires in COVID-19. Data came from immunoSEQ multiplex PCR; TCRdb stores just in-frame clones and leaves some out. The profile shows over 250,000 clones, 90% of them singletons. Sequenced: PBMCs or T cells enriched from blood (not recorded which). The receptors shown here come from a man in his 60s who had recovered from COVID-19. CDR3s include the opening cysteine and the closing phenylalanine or tryptophan. The D gene is left open where the match is weak. The size entry is marked missing in some rows and otherwise reads once, few, many or a size class.

>TRBV24-1|TRBJ2-5|.|.
TGTGCCACCAGTGATTTGGAGGGCAACGGAGAGACCCAGTACTTC
CATSDLEGNGETQYF
>TRBV19|TRBJ1-1|.|.
TGTGCCAGTAGTATAGCGCAGGGTGACACTGAAGCTTTCTTT
CASSIAQGDTEAFF
>TRBV7-7|TRBJ1-6|TRBD1|.
TGTGCTAGCAGCTTAGGACAGGGCTCACCCCTCCACTTT
CASSLGQGSPLHF
>TRBV6-4|TRBJ1-2|.|many
TGTGCCAGCAGTGATTCGACAGGAGCTAACTATGGCTACACCTTC
CASSDSTGANYGYTF
>TRBV7-9|TRBJ1-1|TRBD1|.
TGTGCCAGCAGCTTGGGACAGTCTGAAGCTTTCTTT
CASSLGQSEAFF
>TRBV5-5|TRBJ2-7|.|.
TGTGCCAGCAGCTGGGATTTGGGGGGAGAGCAGTACTTC
CASSWDLGGEQYF
>TRBV2|TRBJ1-5|TRBD1|once
TGTGCCAGCAGTCCGGACAGGAACAATCAGCCCCAGCATTTT
CASSPDRNNQPQHF
>TRBV5-1|TRBJ2-3|TRBD2|.
TGCGCCAGCAGCCCGGCTCCTCTAGCGGTTAGCACAGATACGCAGTATTTT
CASSPAPLAVSTDTQYF
>TRBV2|TRBJ1-1|.|.
TGTGCCAGCAGTGTGAAGCGGGTCACTGAAGCTTTCTTT
CASSVKRVTEAFF
>TRBV10-2|TRBJ2-7|.|.
TGCGCCAGCCGTAAGGAGTACGAGCAGTACTTC
CASRKEYEQYF
>TRBV18|TRBJ1-1|.|.
TGTGCCAGCTCATCCCGAGCCCCAGGGGCGAACACTGAAGCTTTCTTT
CASSSRAPGANTEAFF
>TRBV24-1|TRBJ1-5|.|.
TGTGCCACCAGTCGGGGTAGCAATCAGCCCCAGCATTTT
CATSRGSNQPQHF
>TRBV6-5|TRBJ1-1|TRBD1|.
TGTGCCACCAGCGTCAACAGGGGGGGGACTGAAGCTTTCTTT
CATSVNRGGTEAFF
>TRBV11-3|TRBJ2-2|.|.
TGTGCCAGCAGCTCCTCAGGGGTGGCCGGGGAGCTGTTTTTT
CASSSSGVAGELFF
>TRBV6-1|TRBJ1-1|.|.
TGTGCCAGCAGTGAAAGGGGGGGCACTGAAGCTTTCTTT
CASSERGGTEAFF
>TRBV19|TRBJ1-5|.|once
TGTGCCAGTAGTTCAGAGGGTCTTAGCAATCAGCCCCAGCATTTT
CASSSEGLSNQPQHF
>TRBV7-9|TRBJ1-1|.|.
TGTGCCAGCACTTCCCAAGGGGGTAACACTGAAGCTTTCTTT
CASTSQGGNTEAFF
>TRBV5-6|TRBJ2-1|TRBD2|.
TGTGCCAGCATCGGGACTAGCGGGAGGACCTACAATGAGCAGTTCTTC
CASIGTSGRTYNEQFF
>TRBV13|TRBJ2-5|TRBD2|.
TGTGCCAGCAAGAGCGGGAGCGGCGAGACCCAGTACTTC
CASKSGSGETQYF
>TRBV5-1|TRBJ1-1|.|.
TGCGCCAGCACCGCGAAGGACTACCTGAACACTGAAGCTTTCTTT
CASTAKDYLNTEAFF
>TRBV19|TRBJ2-5|.|.
TGTGCCAGTAGTATAATCAGGGCTGGGAAACAAGAGACCCAGTACTTC
CASSIIRAGKQETQYF
>TRBV19|TRBJ2-1|TRBD2|.
TGTGCCAGTAAGGGGACTAGCGGGGGGAGTGAGCAGTTCTTC
CASKGTSGGSEQFF
>TRBV4-1|TRBJ1-5|TRBD1|.
TGCGCCAGCAGCCTTAAGGTACAGGGGAAGGAAAATCAGCCCCAGCATTTT
CASSLKVQGKENQPQHF
>TRBV5-1|TRBJ2-2|TRBD1|.
TGCGCCAGCAGTTACTATACCGGGACAGGGGACGCCGGGGAGCTGTTTTTT
CASSYYTGTGDAGELFF
>TRBV21-1|TRBJ1-5|.|.
TGTGCCAGCAGCACCACGCGTCGTTGGGCGAGCAATCAGCCCCAGCATTTT
CASSTTRRWASNQPQHF
>TRBV2|TRBJ1-2|.|.
TGTGCCAGCAGTGAACAGTCGTATGGCTACACCTTC
CASSEQSYGYTF
>TRBV4-1|TRBJ2-5|TRBD2|.
TGCGCCAGCAGCCAAGTCCGGGGTAGCGGGAGGGTCCAAGAGACCCAGTACTTC
CASSQVRGSGRVQETQYF
>TRBV19|TRBJ2-1|.|.
TGTGCCAGTAGCCTCCCTAACAGGGAGCAGTTCTTC
CASSLPNREQFF
>TRBV18|TRBJ2-7|TRBD1|.
TGTGCCAGCTCACCAAGACAGGGGGACTACGAGCAGTACTTC
CASSPRQGDYEQYF
>TRBV7-2|TRBJ2-7|TRBD2|once
TGTGCCAGCAGCTTGGCGGGGGGGCTGGACGAGCAGTACTTC
CASSLAGGLDEQYF
>TRBV9|TRBJ2-5|TRBD1|.
TGTGCCAGCAGCACAGGGGGCTGGGGGCAAGAGACCCAGTACTTC
CASSTGGWGQETQYF
>TRBV6-2/TRBV6-3|TRBJ2-3|TRBD2|.
TGTGCCAGCAGTTACCAGGCGGGGGGACCAGATACGCAGTATTTT
CASSYQAGGPDTQYF
>TRBV6-2/TRBV6-3|TRBJ2-7|TRBD1|.
TGTGCCAGCAGTTACCACCGGGACAGACCCTACGAGCAGTACTTC
CASSYHRDRPYEQYF
>TRBV7-9|TRBJ1-1|.|.
TGTGCCAGCAGCGGGGGCGCGGGCACTGAAGCTTTCTTT
CASSGGAGTEAFF
>TRBV5-1|TRBJ2-1|.|.
TGCGCCAGCAGCTTGGTGCGGGGTGAGCAGTTCTTC
CASSLVRGEQFF
>TRBV9|TRBJ2-1|TRBD1|.
TGTGCCAGCAGCGACAGGGGAATAGACAATGAGCAGTTCTTC
CASSDRGIDNEQFF
>TRBV24-1|TRBJ1-4|TRBD1|.
TGTGCCACCAGTGACCCGGGACAGGGGGATGAAAAACTGTTTTTT
CATSDPGQGDEKLFF
>TRBV18|TRBJ1-1|.|.
TGTGCCAGCTCACCTTCCGCCTCCGGGATGGGCACTGAAGCTTTCTTT
CASSPSASGMGTEAFF
>TRBV11-3|TRBJ1-1|.|.
TGTGCCAGCAGCTACAGGGCGCGGAACACTGAAGCTTTCTTT
CASSYRARNTEAFF
>TRBV7-3|TRBJ1-2|.|.
TGTGCCAGCAGCCCCTCTCCAGGGCACTATGGCTACACCTTC
CASSPSPGHYGYTF
>TRBV29-1|TRBJ1-1|.|.
TGCAGCGGAAGTCGACAGATCATGAACACTGAAGCTTTCTTT
CSGSRQIMNTEAFF
>TRBV4-3|TRBJ1-4|TRBD1|.
TGCGCCAGCAGCCAAGACAGGGGGCGAAATGAAAAACTGTTTTTT
CASSQDRGRNEKLFF
>TRBV7-2|TRBJ2-7|.|.
TGTGCCAGCAGCTTAGGGAGGGCCGGCGACGAGCAGTACTTC
CASSLGRAGDEQYF
>TRBV30|TRBJ1-2|TRBD1|.
TGTGCCTGGAGAGCCACCGGGACAGGGACCAACTATGGCTACACCTTC
CAWRATGTGTNYGYTF
>TRBV19|TRBJ1-2|.|.
TGTGCCAGTGCCTTGACGGGTAGTTGGCGCGCGGGCTACACCTTC
CASALTGSWRAGYTF